This is a list of T cell receptor beta chains from one sample in a study of control samples from healthy donors and cancer patients. Assay: immunoSEQ multiplex PCR; the TCRdb copy retains only in-frame clones and omits some. This table has 150,000 to 200,000 clones, roughly 88% appearing once. The sequenced material came from blood. The receptors shown here come from a woman aged 25 to 39 in good health. Each CDR3 is given without its conserved first and last residue.

CDR3aa: AWMALGKEDTEAF
j_gene: TRBJ1-1
v_gene: TRBV30
len: 13

CDR3aa: ASSIGQYYEQY
j_gene: TRBJ2-7
v_gene: TRBV19
len: 11

CDR3aa: ASSFGGRTEAF
j_gene: TRBJ1-1
v_gene: TRBV12-3/TRBV12-4
len: 11

CDR3aa: ASSEYLLAGSETQY
j_gene: TRBJ2-5
v_gene: TRBV25-1
len: 14

CDR3aa: ASSRTGPIHPSNEQF
j_gene: TRBJ2-1
v_gene: TRBV7-9
len: 15

CDR3aa: ASSVGQGKARLETQY
j_gene: TRBJ2-5
v_gene: TRBV11-2
len: 15

CDR3aa: ASSYIQGAGNTIY
j_gene: TRBJ1-3
v_gene: TRBV6-5
len: 13

CDR3aa: SVEGLAGRNEQY
j_gene: TRBJ2-7
v_gene: TRBV29-1
len: 12

CDR3aa: ATSRVRQTVGGYT
j_gene: TRBJ1-2
v_gene: TRBV15
len: 13

CDR3aa: ASSQSGTGYYGYT
j_gene: TRBJ1-2
v_gene: TRBV11-2
len: 13

CDR3aa: ATRTGGSRETQY
j_gene: TRBJ2-5
v_gene: TRBV2
len: 12

CDR3aa: ASSHGTGTGGPNSPLH
j_gene: TRBJ1-6
v_gene: TRBV6-6
len: 16

CDR3aa: ASSPRGRSGGMNTEAF
j_gene: TRBJ1-1
v_gene: TRBV7-2
len: 16

CDR3aa: ASSLDGTGPTDTQY
j_gene: TRBJ2-3
v_gene: TRBV5-1
len: 14

CDR3aa: ASSLSLPAPGNIQY
j_gene: TRBJ2-4
v_gene: TRBV11-1
len: 14

CDR3aa: ASTPLGPFQETQY
j_gene: TRBJ2-5
v_gene: TRBV28
len: 13

CDR3aa: ASSGRRVTEAF
j_gene: TRBJ1-1
v_gene: TRBV9
len: 11

CDR3aa: ASSLWGTLAKNIQY
j_gene: TRBJ2-4
v_gene: TRBV6-2/TRBV6-3
len: 14

CDR3aa: ASSLGGIYNEQF
j_gene: TRBJ2-1
v_gene: TRBV6-5
len: 12

CDR3aa: ASSQLGVGEQY
j_gene: TRBJ2-7
v_gene: TRBV6-6
len: 11

CDR3aa: ASSQGQHFNEQF
j_gene: TRBJ2-1
v_gene: TRBV5-1
len: 12

CDR3aa: ASSPSGSKNTEAF
j_gene: TRBJ1-1
v_gene: TRBV5-4
len: 13

CDR3aa: ASSLLEGKQAF
j_gene: TRBJ1-1
v_gene: TRBV6-2/TRBV6-3
len: 11

CDR3aa: ASSAGGRHQPQH
j_gene: TRBJ1-5
v_gene: TRBV13
len: 12

CDR3aa: ASSQDQIAGYT
j_gene: TRBJ1-2
v_gene: TRBV4-2
len: 11

CDR3aa: ASSLLSGRTRRGTGELF
j_gene: TRBJ2-2
v_gene: TRBV5-1
len: 17

CDR3aa: ASSQAGTANTGELF
j_gene: TRBJ2-2
v_gene: TRBV4-1
len: 14

CDR3aa: SVEGTGDLYEQY
j_gene: TRBJ2-7
v_gene: TRBV29-1
len: 12

CDR3aa: ASSLFSPVGETQY
j_gene: TRBJ2-5
v_gene: TRBV28
len: 13

CDR3aa: SASYGGTTGELF
j_gene: TRBJ2-2
v_gene: TRBV20-1
len: 12

CDR3aa: ASSSPRGGTEAF
j_gene: TRBJ1-1
v_gene: TRBV5-1
len: 12

CDR3aa: ASSQARGSSGANVLT
j_gene: TRBJ2-6
v_gene: TRBV3-1/TRBV3-2
len: 15

CDR3aa: ASSFAASSYNEQF
j_gene: TRBJ2-1
v_gene: TRBV27
len: 13

CDR3aa: AKQGNIQY
j_gene: TRBJ2-4
v_gene: TRBV6-4
len: 8

CDR3aa: ATSRGKVLGTDTQY
j_gene: TRBJ2-3
v_gene: TRBV15
len: 14

CDR3aa: ASSTGYSNQPQH
j_gene: TRBJ1-5
v_gene: TRBV10-1
len: 12

CDR3aa: ASSPDWNYGYT
j_gene: TRBJ1-2
v_gene: TRBV14
len: 11

CDR3aa: ASSQGLAGKYSYNEQF
j_gene: TRBJ2-1
v_gene: TRBV3-1/TRBV3-2
len: 16

CDR3aa: ASSLWRSGQF
j_gene: TRBJ2-1
v_gene: TRBV12-3/TRBV12-4
len: 10

CDR3aa: ASSLTDTQY
j_gene: TRBJ2-3
v_gene: TRBV7-9
len: 9

CDR3aa: ASSVDEGSYTEAF
j_gene: TRBJ1-1
v_gene: TRBV9
len: 13

CDR3aa: ASSLGQGARVTGELF
j_gene: TRBJ2-2
v_gene: TRBV5-5
len: 15

CDR3aa: SVPGQNTEAF
j_gene: TRBJ1-1
v_gene: TRBV29-1
len: 10

CDR3aa: ASSPGGEGNEKLF
j_gene: TRBJ1-4
v_gene: TRBV2
len: 13

CDR3aa: ASSLSGINEQF
j_gene: TRBJ2-1
v_gene: TRBV6-5
len: 11

CDR3aa: ASSPGNTEAF
j_gene: TRBJ1-1
v_gene: TRBV3-1/TRBV3-2
len: 10

CDR3aa: SVVPGTGPTYNEQF
j_gene: TRBJ2-1
v_gene: TRBV29-1
len: 14

CDR3aa: ASSQDHEEAGYGYT
j_gene: TRBJ1-2
v_gene: TRBV4-1
len: 14

CDR3aa: ASSRRLLTEAF
j_gene: TRBJ1-1
v_gene: TRBV6-2/TRBV6-3
len: 11

CDR3aa: ASRETGTGNYEQY
j_gene: TRBJ2-7
v_gene: TRBV28
len: 13

CDR3aa: ASSLGTSPLH
j_gene: TRBJ1-6
v_gene: TRBV7-9
len: 10

CDR3aa: SVGGGSGYNEQF
j_gene: TRBJ2-1
v_gene: TRBV29-1
len: 12

CDR3aa: ASSLRSPGNTIY
j_gene: TRBJ1-3
v_gene: TRBV27
len: 12

CDR3aa: AIKRGEAGELF
j_gene: TRBJ2-2
v_gene: TRBV10-3
len: 11

CDR3aa: ASSGTDDSSGNTIY
j_gene: TRBJ1-3
v_gene: TRBV7-9
len: 14

CDR3aa: ASSSPSRQGKYGYT
j_gene: TRBJ1-2
v_gene: TRBV27
len: 14

CDR3aa: ASRGTSGRLNGELF
j_gene: TRBJ2-2
v_gene: TRBV19
len: 14